A selection of T cell receptor beta chains follows, all from one sample in a study of T-cell reconstitution after alpha-beta-depleted transplantation in children. TCRdb independently ran MiXCR on the PCR reads; one entry per CDR3 protein. This sample carries 500,000 or so distinct CDR3 sequences, roughly 33% of them seen once, and the ten largest clones take 2% to 3%. Source: PBMCs from the stem cell graft donor, taken from the stem cell graft. These receptors came from a human donor who donated a stem cell graft to a child with aplastic anemia. Both conserved end residues are part of each CDR3. The D gene is left open where the match is weak. Part of the rows lack a size; the others show once, few, many or a class for expanded clones.

TRBD1	NA	TRBV12-3/TRBV12-4	TRBJ1-1	CASCRTGPQNPEAFF	TGTGCCAGTTGCAGGACAGGCCCCCAAAATCCTGAAGCTTTCTTT
TRBD2	NA	TRBV28	TRBJ2-1	CASSLFLAGYNEQFF	TGTGCCAGCAGTTTGTTTCTAGCGGGATACAATGAGCAGTTCTTC
NA	few	TRBV27	TRBJ1-1	CASSSYTGKTEAFF	TGTGCCAGCAGTTCCTATACAGGGAAGACTGAAGCTTTCTTT
NA	NA	TRBV11-1	TRBJ2-1	CASSLRGGEYNEQFF	TGTGCCAGCAGCTTACGAGGGGGGGAATACAATGAGCAGTTCTTC
NA	few	TRBV4-2	TRBJ2-5	CASSQDRQMGETQYF	TGTGCCAGCAGCCAAGATCGGCAGATGGGAGAGACCCAGTACTTC
NA	few	TRBV20-1	TRBJ1-2	CSAKKSRYGYTF	TGCAGTGCTAAGAAGTCTCGGTATGGCTACACCTTC
TRBD2	few	TRBV19	TRBJ2-5	CATARLAGALETQYF	TGTGCCACCGCCCGACTAGCGGGAGCGTTGGAGACCCAGTACTTC
NA	NA	TRBV7-3	TRBJ1-5	CASSLPHRHAQHF	TGTGCCAGCAGCTTACCCCACAGGCACGCCCAGCATTTT
NA	few	TRBV5-1	TRBJ1-4	CASSPTGTGAEKLFF	TGCGCCAGCAGCCCCACCGGGACGGGGGCCGAAAAACTGTTTTTT
NA	NA	TRBV6-1	TRBJ1-5	CASSPDTAGQPQHF	TGTGCCAGCAGCCCCGACACCGCTGGGCAGCCCCAGCATTTT
NA	few	TRBV15	TRBJ1-5	CATSRDLPYSNQPQHF	TGTGCCACCAGCAGAGATCTCCCTTATAGCAATCAGCCCCAGCATTTT
TRBD2	NA	TRBV5-1	TRBJ2-7	CASSLGGSGTYEQYF	TGCGCCAGCAGCTTGGGCGGGAGTGGAACCTACGAGCAGTACTTC
NA	few	TRBV5-1	TRBJ2-1	CASSLTANNEQFF	TGCGCCAGCAGCTTGACGGCTAACAATGAGCAGTTCTTC
NA	NA	TRBV2	TRBJ2-5	CASRPEETQYF	TGTGCCAGCAGGCCGGAGGAGACCCAGTACTTC
NA	few	TRBV6-4	TRBJ2-2	CASSDSPVSNTGELFF	TGTGCCAGCAGTGACTCGCCCGTCAGCAACACCGGGGAGCTGTTTTTT
TRBD2	NA	TRBV18	TRBJ2-7	CASSPGTSGFSYEQYF	TGTGCCAGCTCACCTGGGACTAGCGGGTTCTCCTACGAGCAGTACTTC
NA	NA	TRBV28	TRBJ2-1	CASSFSLLSKYCEQFF	TGTGCCAGCAGTTTTTCTCTTCTCTCAAAGTATTGCGAGCAGTTCTTC
NA	few	TRBV20-1	TRBJ1-5	CSARLMGSNQPQHF	TGCAGTGCTAGACTTATGGGGAGCAATCAGCCCCAGCATTTT
TRBD2	NA	TRBV7-9	TRBJ2-7	CASSRGGSTSYEQYF	TGTGCCAGCTCGAGGGGCGGGAGTACGTCCTACGAGCAGTACTTC
NA	few	TRBV19	TRBJ1-2	CASSIPQGKVSYGYTF	TGTGCCAGTAGTATTCCCCAAGGGAAGGTGTCCTATGGCTACACCTTC
TRBD2	NA	TRBV6-2/TRBV6-3	TRBJ2-1	CASRGGLGGSHNEQFF	TGTGCCAGCAGGGGCGGATTGGGAGGGTCCCACAATGAGCAGTTCTTC
TRBD2	NA	TRBV7-9	TRBJ2-5	CASSRGDLNEETQYF	TGTGCCAGCAGCCGGGGGGACTTAAACGAAGAGACCCAGTACTTC
NA	NA	TRBV6-2/TRBV6-3	TRBJ1-1	CASSTSENTEAFF	TGTGCCAGCAGTACCTCAGAGAACACTGAAGCTTTCTTT
TRBD2	few	TRBV10-3	TRBJ2-2	CAIRGLEAGELFF	TGTGCCATCAGGGGACTAGAGGCCGGGGAGCTGTTTTTT
TRBD2	few	TRBV7-2	TRBJ2-1	CASSSQIGLAGDEQFF	TGTGCCAGCAGCTCTCAGATAGGACTAGCGGGAGATGAGCAGTTCTTC
TRBD2	NA	TRBV10-3	TRBJ2-1	CAISSGTSGVYNEQFF	TGTGCCATCAGTTCTGGGACTAGCGGGGTGTACAATGAGCAGTTCTTC
NA	few	TRBV5-1	TRBJ1-6	CASSLSSSPPLHF	TGCGCCAGCAGCTTGTCTTCGAGTCCACCCCTCCACTTT
NA	NA	TRBV18	TRBJ1-6	CASSLQMGNSPLHF	TGTGCCAGCTCACTTCAGATGGGTAATTCACCCCTCCACTTT
NA	NA	TRBV27	TRBJ1-1	CASSSQDFMNTEAFF	TGTGCCAGCAGTTCCCAGGATTTTATGAACACTGAAGCTTTCTTT
NA	few	TRBV20-1	TRBJ2-3	CSAKPPGRGTDTQYF	TGCAGTGCAAAACCTCCGGGACGCGGCACAGATACGCAGTATTTT
NA	NA	TRBV6-2/TRBV6-3	TRBJ1-2	CASSYSKANYGYTF	TGTGCCAGCAGTTACTCGAAAGCTAACTATGGCTACACCTTC
TRBD2	NA	TRBV5-4	TRBJ2-1	CASSRTSGARGNEQFF	TGTGCCAGCAGCAGGACTAGCGGGGCCCGGGGGAATGAGCAGTTCTTC
TRBD2	NA	TRBV20-1	TRBJ2-1	CSAPHQAASGRVEQFF	TGCAGTGCCCCACATCAGGCGGCTAGCGGGAGAGTTGAGCAGTTCTTC
TRBD1	NA	TRBV20-1	TRBJ1-5	CSARDQQGKGSNQPQQF	TGCAGTGCTAGAGATCAACAGGGGAAAGGTAGCAATCAGCCCCAGCAGTTT
TRBD1	NA	TRBV5-1	TRBJ1-2	CASSSWTGKNYGYTF	TGCGCCAGCAGCTCTTGGACAGGGAAAAACTATGGCTACACCTTC
TRBD2	few	TRBV7-9	TRBJ2-1	CASSEPGLAGANEQFF	TGTGCCAGCAGCGAACCGGGACTAGCGGGAGCCAATGAGCAGTTCTTC
NA	NA	TRBV2	TRBJ2-3	CASSEEGLGTDTHYF	TGTGCCAGCAGTGAAGAGGGCCTCGGCACAGATACGCATTATTTT
TRBD1	NA	TRBV28	TRBJ1-4	CASSRDSLATNEKLFF	TGTGCCAGCAGTCGGGACAGCCTTGCAACTAATGAAAAACTGTTTTTT
NA	NA	TRBV20-1	TRBJ1-4	CSASSSGATNEKLFF	TGCAGTGCTAGTTCCTCGGGGGCAACTAATGAAAAACTGTTTTTT
NA	NA	TRBV6-2/TRBV6-3	TRBJ2-7	CASSYSLHEQYF	TGTGCCAGCAGTTACTCCCTGCACGAGCAGTACTTC
TRBD1	NA	TRBV10-2	TRBJ1-5	CASSGDRGRGQPQHF	TGCGCCAGCAGTGGGGACAGGGGGCGAGGACAGCCCCAGCATTTT
TRBD2	NA	TRBV7-6	TRBJ2-7	CASSIPTSGVGGEQYF	TGTGCCAGCAGCATCCCTACTAGCGGGGTCGGGGGCGAGCAGTACTTC
TRBD2	NA	TRBV7-9	TRBJ2-7	CASSSLGDYLYEQYF	TGTGCCAGCAGCTCCCTAGGGGACTACCTGTACGAGCAGTACTTC
NA	NA	TRBV7-6	TRBJ1-1	CASSNWEGHTEAFF	TGTGCCAGCAGCAACTGGGAGGGTCATACTGAAGCTTTCTTT
TRBD1	NA	TRBV12-3/TRBV12-4	TRBJ1-1	CASSEAGGTEAFF	TGTGCCAGCAGTGAAGCAGGGGGCACTGAAGCTTTCTTT
NA	NA	TRBV9	TRBJ2-2	CASSVKGSGELFF	TGTGCCAGCAGCGTAAAAGGGTCCGGGGAGCTGTTTTTT
NA	NA	TRBV12-3/TRBV12-4	TRBJ2-1	CASSPSGGEGNNEQFF	TGTGCCAGCAGTCCGTCGGGGGGCGAGGGTAACAATGAGCAGTTCTTC
NA	NA	TRBV18	TRBJ1-1	CASSRGETNTEAFF	TGTGCCAGCTCCCGGGGCGAGACGAACACTGAAGCTTTCTTT
NA	NA	TRBV7-3	TRBJ2-3	CASSLGGSEAQYF	TGTGCCAGCAGCTTAGGAGGTAGTGAAGCGCAGTATTTT
TRBD1	NA	TRBV5-1	TRBJ1-1	CASTISGTGISGTEAFF	TGCGCCAGCACCATCTCGGGGACAGGTATCTCCGGGACTGAAGCTTTCTTT
NA	NA	TRBV12-3/TRBV12-4	TRBJ2-2	CASSSGVLNTGELFF	TGTGCCAGCAGCTCAGGGGTTCTTAACACCGGGGAGCTGTTTTTT
NA	NA	TRBV4-3	TRBJ1-4	CASSQDQNRGGGEKLFF	TGCGCCAGCAGCCAAGATCAAAATCGGGGGGGAGGTGAAAAACTGTTTTTT
NA	NA	TRBV6-2/TRBV6-3	TRBJ1-1	CASSYGVLNTEAFF	TGTGCCAGCAGTTACGGGGTTCTGAACACTGAAGCTTTCTTT
TRBD1	NA	TRBV7-2	TRBJ1-2	CASSSTGGDYGYTF	TGTGCCAGCAGCTCGACAGGGGGGGACTATGGCTACACCTTC
NA	few	TRBV27	TRBJ2-3	CASRAVLGADTQYF	TGTGCCAGCAGGGCTGTCCTTGGAGCGGATACGCAGTATTTT
NA	NA	TRBV14	TRBJ1-2	CASSQVQDYGYTF	TGTGCCAGCAGCCAAGTCCAGGATTATGGCTACACCTTC
TRBD2	few	TRBV5-1	TRBJ2-1	CASRRLAGYNEQFF	TGCGCCAGCAGGCGACTAGCGGGTTACAATGAGCAGTTCTTC
NA	few	TRBV7-2	TRBJ2-4	CASSLAFQVGNIQYF	TGTGCCAGCAGCTTAGCTTTCCAGGTTGGAAACATTCAGTACTTC
TRBD2	NA	TRBV18	TRBJ2-5	CASSPSGRTETQYF	TGTGCCAGCTCACCGAGCGGGAGGACGGAGACCCAGTACTTC
NA	NA	TRBV7-2	TRBJ1-1	CASFNSGISEAFF	TGTGCCAGCTTCAACTCAGGAATATCTGAAGCTTTCTTT